This T cell receptor beta chain was profiled in a study of blood T cell repertoires in COVID-19. Across the study: PBMCs, B-cell-depleted T cells, or T cells provided the cDNA or gDNA that made up the material.

As handled by the study authors: It was from reference gene primer amplification that nucleated cell counts were estimated. The assay was immunoSEQ multiplex PCR, and TCRdb's table has in-frame clones only and misses some. For V, J and clone size, that table is used; D and trimming come from the DNA. This repertoire shows some 140,000 clones, 84% found once; its top ten account for 5.5%. This CDR3 region has 10 residues. Looked up from germline, CDR1 is SNHLY and CDR2 is FYNNEI. To note about this clone: Additional DNA sequences in this sample encode the identical CDR3.

Assignments of participants to cohorts depended upon their own reported clinical history. Sequenced: PBMCs or T cells enriched from blood (not recorded which). The chain has TRBV2 and TRBJ1-4, with unresolved D. This clonotype originated in a man aged 35 to 55 with acute COVID-19. This CDR3 reads CASRERGLFF. The DNA for the CDR3 is TGTGCTTCGAGGGAACGTGGACTGTTTTTT.